The clone carrying this T cell receptor (beta chain) was found many times. Its antigen is undetermined. Germline V gene data show CDR1 as SGHNT and CDR2 as YYREEE (reference sequence). The CDR3 is 11 residues long. V gave up 4 bases and J gave up 8 bases, with 9 bases separating them. The sample comes from a study of CD8+CD57+ T cells in acquired aplastic anemia. Study as a whole: Across the sorted CD4+ and CD8+ cells, DNA amounts averaged roughly 3 ug.

The authors sequenced patients whose flow cytometry had shown CD8+CD57+ cell expansion. The diagnosis in all patients was severe acquired aplastic anemia. No therapy was given to patients before blood sampling. Profiling that covered TCR beta VDJ and CDR3 relied on genomic DNA as its template. TCRdb analysed the reads with MiXCR anew, one entry per CDR3 protein. The sample holds roughly 190,000 distinct CDR3 sequences, approximately 48% seen once. General study results and limits: Both patients and controls carried the same twenty-nine CD8+ CDR3 sequences.

The source is a human donor with aplastic anemia. The sample consisted of sorted CD4+, CD8+, or CD8+CD57+ T cells (not recorded which) from PBMCs. The rearrangement links TRBV5-4 to TRBJ1-2, with D hard to call. The CDR3: CASSLEVGYTF. DNA of the CDR3: TGTGCCAGCAGCCTCGAAGTCGGCTACACCTTC.